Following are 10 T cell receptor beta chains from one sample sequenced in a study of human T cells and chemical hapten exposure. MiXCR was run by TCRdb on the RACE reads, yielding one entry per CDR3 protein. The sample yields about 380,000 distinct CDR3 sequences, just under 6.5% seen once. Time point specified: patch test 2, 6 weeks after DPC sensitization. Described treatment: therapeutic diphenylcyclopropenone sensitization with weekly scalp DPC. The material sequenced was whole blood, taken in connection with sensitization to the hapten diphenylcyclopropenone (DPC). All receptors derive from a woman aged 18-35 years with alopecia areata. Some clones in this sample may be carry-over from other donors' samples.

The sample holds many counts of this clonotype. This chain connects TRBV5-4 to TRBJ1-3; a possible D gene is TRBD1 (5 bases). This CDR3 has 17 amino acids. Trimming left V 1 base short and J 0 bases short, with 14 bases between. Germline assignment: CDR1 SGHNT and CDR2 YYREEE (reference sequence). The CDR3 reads CASSLPRGSSSGNTIYF. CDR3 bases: TGTGCCAGCAGCTTGCCGCGGGGGTCAAGCTCTGGAAACACCATATATTTT.

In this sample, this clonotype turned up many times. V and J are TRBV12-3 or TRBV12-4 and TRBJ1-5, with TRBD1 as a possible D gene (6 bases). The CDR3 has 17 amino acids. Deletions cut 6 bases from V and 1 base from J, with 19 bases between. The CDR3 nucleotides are TGTGCCAGCAGGCCTGGACAGTTGGGGATCAGCAATCAGCCCCAGCATTTT. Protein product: CASRPGQLGISNQPQHF.

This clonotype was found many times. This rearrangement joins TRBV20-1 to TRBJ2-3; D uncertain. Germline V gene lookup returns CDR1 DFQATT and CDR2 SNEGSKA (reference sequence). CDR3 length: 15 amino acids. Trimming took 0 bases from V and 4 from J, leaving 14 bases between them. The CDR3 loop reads CSARDGLPGADTQYF. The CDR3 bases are TGCAGTGCTAGAGATGGCCTCCCCGGCGCAGATACGCAGTATTTT.

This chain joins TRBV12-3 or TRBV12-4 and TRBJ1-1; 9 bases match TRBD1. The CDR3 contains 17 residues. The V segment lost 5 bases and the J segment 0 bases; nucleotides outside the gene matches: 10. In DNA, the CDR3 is TGTGCCAGCAGTCCGAGGGGACAGGGTCTGATGAACACTGAAGCTTTCTTT. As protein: CASSPRGQGLMNTEAFF.

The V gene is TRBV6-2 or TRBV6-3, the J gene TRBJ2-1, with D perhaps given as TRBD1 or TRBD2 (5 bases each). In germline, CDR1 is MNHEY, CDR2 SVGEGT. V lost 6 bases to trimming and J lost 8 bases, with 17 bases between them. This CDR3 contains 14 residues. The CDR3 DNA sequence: TGTGCCAGCAGCCCAGCTGGGGACCGCGATGAGCAGTTCTTC. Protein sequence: CASSPAGDRDEQFF.

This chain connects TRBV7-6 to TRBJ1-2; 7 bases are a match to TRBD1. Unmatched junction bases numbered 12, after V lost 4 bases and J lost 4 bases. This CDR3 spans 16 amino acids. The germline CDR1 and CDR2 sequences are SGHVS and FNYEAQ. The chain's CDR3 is CASSSGQSHGGYGYTF. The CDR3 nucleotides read TGTGCCAGCAGCTCGGGACAGTCCCACGGCGGCTATGGCTACACCTTC.

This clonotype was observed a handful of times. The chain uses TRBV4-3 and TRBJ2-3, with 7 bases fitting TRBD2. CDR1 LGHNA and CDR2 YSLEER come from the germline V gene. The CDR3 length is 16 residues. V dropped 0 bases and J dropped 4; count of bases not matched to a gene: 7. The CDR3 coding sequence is TGCGCCAGCAGCCAAGATGGAGCGGGGCCTTCAGATACGCAGTATTTT. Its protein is CASSQDGAGPSDTQYF.

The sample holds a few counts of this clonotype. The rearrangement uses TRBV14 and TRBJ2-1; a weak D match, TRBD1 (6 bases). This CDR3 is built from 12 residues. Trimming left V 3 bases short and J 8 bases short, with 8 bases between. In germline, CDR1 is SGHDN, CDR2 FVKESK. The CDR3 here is CASSHSGDEQFF. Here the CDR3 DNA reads TGTGCCAGCAGCCATTCAGGGGATGAGCAGTTCTTC.

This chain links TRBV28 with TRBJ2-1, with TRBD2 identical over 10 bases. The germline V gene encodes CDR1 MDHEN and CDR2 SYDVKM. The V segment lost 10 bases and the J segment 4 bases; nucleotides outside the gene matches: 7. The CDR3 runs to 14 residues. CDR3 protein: CATQRGGSYNEQFF. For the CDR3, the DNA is TGTGCCACCCAGCGGGGGGGATCGTACAATGAGCAGTTCTTC.

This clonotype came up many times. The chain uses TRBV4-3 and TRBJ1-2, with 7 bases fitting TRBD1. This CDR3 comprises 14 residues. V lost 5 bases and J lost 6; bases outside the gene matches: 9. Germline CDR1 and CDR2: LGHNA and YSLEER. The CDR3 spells CASSLMRQGDGYTF. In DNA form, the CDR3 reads TGCGCCAGCAGCTTGATGAGACAGGGTGATGGCTACACCTTC.